Presented here are 3 T cell receptor beta chains from one specimen sequenced in a study of blood T cell repertoires in COVID-19. Generated by immunoSEQ multiplex PCR, the TCRdb table keeps only in-frame clones and is missing some. The sample records 60,000 to 75,000 clones, 75% to 80% being singletons. Input material: peripheral blood. These receptors all come from a woman aged 80 or older with acute or convalescent COVID-19.

The V gene is TRBV28, the J gene TRBJ1-5; TRBD1 is a possible D gene (5 bases). V shed 5 bases and J shed 2 bases, with 16 bases lying between them. Germline V CDR1 and CDR2: MDHEN, SYDVKM. The CDR3 runs to 16 residues. The CDR3 loop reads CASSLPRAGGNQPQHF. CDR3 coding DNA: TGTGCCAGCAGTCTCCCACGGGCGGGGGGCAATCAGCCCCAGCATTTT. Full variable domain (remainder filled in from reference TRBV28 and TRBJ1-5): DVKVTQSSRYLVKRTGEKVFLECVQDMDHENMFWYRQDPGLGLRLIYFSYDVKMKEKGDIPEGYSVSREKKERFSLILESASTNQTSMYLCASSLPRAGGNQPQHFGDGTRLSIL.

This rearrangement joins TRBV5-8 to TRBJ1-4, with 11 bases aligning to TRBD1. V was clipped by 4 bases and J by 6 bases; unmatched bases: 5. CDR1 is SGHTS, CDR2 YDEGEE, per germline. The CDR3 totals 15 residues. The CDR3 DNA reads TGTGCCAGCAGCGTGCGGACAGGGGGCGATGAAAAACTGTTTTTT. Protein sequence: CASSVRTGGDEKLFF.

The V call is TRBV7-2, the J call TRBJ2-7, with TRBD2 matching 10 bases. V lost 7 bases and J lost 0; bases outside the gene matches: 6. The CDR3 length is 15 residues. In germline, CDR1 is SGHTA, CDR2 FQGNSA. For the CDR3, the DNA is TGTGCCAGCAACGAAGCGGGGGGGAGCTCCTACGAGCAGTACTTC. Its translation is CASNEAGGSSYEQYF.